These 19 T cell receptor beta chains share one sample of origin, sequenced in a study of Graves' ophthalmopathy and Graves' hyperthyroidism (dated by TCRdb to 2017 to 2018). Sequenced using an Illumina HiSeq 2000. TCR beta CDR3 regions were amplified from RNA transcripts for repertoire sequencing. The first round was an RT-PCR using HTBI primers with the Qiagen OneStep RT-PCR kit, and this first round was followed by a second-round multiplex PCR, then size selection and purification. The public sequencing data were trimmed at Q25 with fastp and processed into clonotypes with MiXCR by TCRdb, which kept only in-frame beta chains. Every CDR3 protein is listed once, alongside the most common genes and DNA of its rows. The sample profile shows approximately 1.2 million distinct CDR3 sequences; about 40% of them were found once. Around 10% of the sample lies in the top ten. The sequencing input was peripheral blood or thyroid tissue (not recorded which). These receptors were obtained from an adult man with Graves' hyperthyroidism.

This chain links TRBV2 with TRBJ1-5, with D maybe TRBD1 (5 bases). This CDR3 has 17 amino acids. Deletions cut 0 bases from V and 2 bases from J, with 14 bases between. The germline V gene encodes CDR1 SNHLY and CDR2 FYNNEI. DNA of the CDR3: TGTGCCAGCAGTGAAGCCGTCGCAGGGAGGGGCAATCAGCCCCAGCATTTT. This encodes CASSEAVAGRGNQPQHF. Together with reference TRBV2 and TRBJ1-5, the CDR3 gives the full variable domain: EPEVTQTPSHQVTQMGQEVILRCVPISNHLYFYWYRQILGQKVEFLVSFYNNEISEKSEIFDDQFSVERPDGSNFTLKIRSTKLEDSAMYFCASSEAVAGRGNQPQHFGDGTRLSIL.

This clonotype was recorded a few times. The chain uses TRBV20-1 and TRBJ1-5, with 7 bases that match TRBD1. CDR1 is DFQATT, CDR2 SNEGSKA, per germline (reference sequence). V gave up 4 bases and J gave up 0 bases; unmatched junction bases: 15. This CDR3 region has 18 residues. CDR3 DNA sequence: TGCAGTGCTAAATACCGGGACAGTACGATTTATAGCAATCAGCCCCAGCATTTT. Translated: CSAKYRDSTIYSNQPQHF.

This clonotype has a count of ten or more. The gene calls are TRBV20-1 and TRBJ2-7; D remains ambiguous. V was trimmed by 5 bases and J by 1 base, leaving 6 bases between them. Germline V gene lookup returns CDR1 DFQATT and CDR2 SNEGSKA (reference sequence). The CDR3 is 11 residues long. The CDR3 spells CSAGRSYEQYF. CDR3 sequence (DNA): TGCAGTGCTGGGCGGTCCTACGAGCAGTACTTC.

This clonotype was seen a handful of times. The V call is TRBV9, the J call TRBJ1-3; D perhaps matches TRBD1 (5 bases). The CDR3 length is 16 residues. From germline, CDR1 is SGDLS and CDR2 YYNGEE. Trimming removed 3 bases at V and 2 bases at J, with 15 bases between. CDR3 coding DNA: TGTGCCAGCAGCGCGGAGGGGATTACAGCTGGAAACACCATATATTTT. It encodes CASSAEGITAGNTIYF. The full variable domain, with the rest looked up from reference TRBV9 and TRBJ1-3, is DSGVTQTPKHLITATGQRVTLRCSPRSGDLSVYWYQQSLDQGLQFLIQYYNGEERAKGNILERFSAQQFPDLHSELNLSSLELGDSALYFCASSAEGITAGNTIYFGEGSWLTVV.

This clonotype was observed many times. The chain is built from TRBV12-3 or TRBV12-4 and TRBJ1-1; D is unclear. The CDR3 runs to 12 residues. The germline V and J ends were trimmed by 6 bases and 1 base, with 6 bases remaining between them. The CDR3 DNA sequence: TGTGCCAGCAGCCCAGCGAACACTGAAGCTTTCTTT. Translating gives CASSPANTEAFF.

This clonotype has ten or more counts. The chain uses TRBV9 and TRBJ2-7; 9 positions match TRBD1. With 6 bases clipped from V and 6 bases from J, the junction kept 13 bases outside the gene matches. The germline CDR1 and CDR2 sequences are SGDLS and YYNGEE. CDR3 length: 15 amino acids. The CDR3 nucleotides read TGTGCCAGCAACCCGGGGGGACAGGGCCAAGGCGAGCAGTACTTC. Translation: CASNPGGQGQGEQYF.

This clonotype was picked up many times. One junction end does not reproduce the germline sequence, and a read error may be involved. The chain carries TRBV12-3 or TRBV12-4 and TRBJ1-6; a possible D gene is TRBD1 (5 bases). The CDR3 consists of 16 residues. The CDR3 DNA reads TGTGCCAGCAGCCTGGGGGGAGCCGGGTATAGTTCACCCCTCCACTTT. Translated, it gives CASSLGGAGYSSPLHF.

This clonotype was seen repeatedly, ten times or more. CDR3 sequence reads: CASSDGLSYEQYF. CDR3 in DNA: TGTGCCAGCAGTGACGGCCTCTCCTACGAGCAGTACTTC. J is TRBJ2-7 and V is TRBV2, with D hard to call. CDR1 SNHLY and CDR2 FYNNEI come from the germline V gene. The CDR3 has 13 residues. Trimming shortened V by 3 bases and J by 0 bases, and 6 bases separated the two germline ends.

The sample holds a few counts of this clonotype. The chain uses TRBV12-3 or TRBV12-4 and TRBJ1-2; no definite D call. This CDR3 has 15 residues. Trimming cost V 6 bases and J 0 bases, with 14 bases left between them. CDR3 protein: CASSIPGNSNYGYTF. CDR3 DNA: TGTGCCAGCAGCATCCCCGGGAATTCTAACTATGGCTACACCTTC.

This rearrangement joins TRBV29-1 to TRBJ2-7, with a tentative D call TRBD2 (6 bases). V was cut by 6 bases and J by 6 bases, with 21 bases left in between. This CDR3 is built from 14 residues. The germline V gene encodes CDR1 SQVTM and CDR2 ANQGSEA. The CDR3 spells CSVRQGGSSGEQYF. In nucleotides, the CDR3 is TGCAGCGTCCGTCAGGGAGGCTCCTCGGGCGAGCAGTACTTC.

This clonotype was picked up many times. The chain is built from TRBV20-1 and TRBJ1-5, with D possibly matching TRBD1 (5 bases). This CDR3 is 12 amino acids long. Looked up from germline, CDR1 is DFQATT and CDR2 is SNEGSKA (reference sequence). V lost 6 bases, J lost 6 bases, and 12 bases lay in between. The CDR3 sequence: CSASGGTQPQHF. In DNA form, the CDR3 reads TGCAGTGCGAGCGGGGGTACTCAGCCCCAGCATTTT.

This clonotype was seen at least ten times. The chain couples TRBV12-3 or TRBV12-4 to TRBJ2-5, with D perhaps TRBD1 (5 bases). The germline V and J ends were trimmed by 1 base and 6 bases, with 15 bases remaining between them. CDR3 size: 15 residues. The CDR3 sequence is CASSLGQGLGKTQYF. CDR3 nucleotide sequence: TGTGCCAGCAGTTTAGGGCAGGGCTTAGGAAAGACCCAGTACTTC.

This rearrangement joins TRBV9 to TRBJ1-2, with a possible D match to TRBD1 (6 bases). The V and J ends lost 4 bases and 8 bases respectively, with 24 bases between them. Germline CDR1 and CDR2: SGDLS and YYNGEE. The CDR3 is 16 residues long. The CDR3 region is CASSPSPGGGGQGYTF. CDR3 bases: TGTGCCAGCAGCCCCTCACCCGGGGGCGGCGGACAAGGCTACACCTTC.

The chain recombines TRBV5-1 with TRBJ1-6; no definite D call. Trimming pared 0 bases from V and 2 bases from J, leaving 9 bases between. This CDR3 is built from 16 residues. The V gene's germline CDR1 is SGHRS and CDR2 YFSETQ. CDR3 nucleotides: TGCGCCAGCAGCTTGGTCGGAGAGCCCTATAATTCACCCCTCCACTTT. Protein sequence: CASSLVGEPYNSPLHF.

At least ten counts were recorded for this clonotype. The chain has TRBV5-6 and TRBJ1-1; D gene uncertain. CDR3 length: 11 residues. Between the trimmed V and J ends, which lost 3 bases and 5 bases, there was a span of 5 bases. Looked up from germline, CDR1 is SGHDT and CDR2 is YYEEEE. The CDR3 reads CASSYRTEAFF. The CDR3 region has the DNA TGTGCCAGCAGCTATCGTACTGAAGCTTTCTTT.

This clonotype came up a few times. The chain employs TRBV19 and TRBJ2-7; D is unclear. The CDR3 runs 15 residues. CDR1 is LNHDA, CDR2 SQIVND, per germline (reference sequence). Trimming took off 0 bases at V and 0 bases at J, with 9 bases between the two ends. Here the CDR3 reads CASSIDLSHSYEQYF. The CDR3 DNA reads TGTGCCAGTAGTATAGATCTATCGCACTCCTACGAGCAGTACTTC.

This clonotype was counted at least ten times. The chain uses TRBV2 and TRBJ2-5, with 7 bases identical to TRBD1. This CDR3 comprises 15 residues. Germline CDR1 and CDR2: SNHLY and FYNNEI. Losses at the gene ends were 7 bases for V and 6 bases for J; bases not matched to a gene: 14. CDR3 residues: CASNPQGVGTKTQYF. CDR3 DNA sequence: TGTGCCAGCAACCCCCAGGGGGTGGGTACGAAGACCCAGTACTTC.

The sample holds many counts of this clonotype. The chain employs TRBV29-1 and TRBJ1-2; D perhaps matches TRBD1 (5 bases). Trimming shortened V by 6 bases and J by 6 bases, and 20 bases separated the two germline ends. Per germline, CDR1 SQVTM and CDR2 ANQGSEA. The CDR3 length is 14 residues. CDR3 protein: CSVTPGPEENGYTF. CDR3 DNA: TGCAGCGTAACCCCAGGGCCTGAGGAGAATGGCTACACCTTC.

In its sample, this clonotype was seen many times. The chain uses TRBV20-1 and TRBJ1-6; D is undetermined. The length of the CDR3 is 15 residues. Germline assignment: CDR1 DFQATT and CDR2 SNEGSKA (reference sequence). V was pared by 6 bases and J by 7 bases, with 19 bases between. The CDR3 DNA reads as TGCAGTGCCCAAGTTACAAGAACCGCCAATTCACCCCTCCACTTT. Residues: CSAQVTRTANSPLHF.